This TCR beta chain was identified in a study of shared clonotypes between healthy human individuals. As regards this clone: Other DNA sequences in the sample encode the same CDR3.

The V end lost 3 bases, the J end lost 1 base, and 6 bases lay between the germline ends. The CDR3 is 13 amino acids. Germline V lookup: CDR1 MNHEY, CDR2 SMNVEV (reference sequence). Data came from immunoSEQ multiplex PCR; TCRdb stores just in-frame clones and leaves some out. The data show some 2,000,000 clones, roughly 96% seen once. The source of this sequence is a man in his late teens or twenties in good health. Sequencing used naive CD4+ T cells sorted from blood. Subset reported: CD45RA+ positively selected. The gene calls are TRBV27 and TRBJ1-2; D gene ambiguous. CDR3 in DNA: TGTGCCAGCAGTTTCGACGGTAACTATGGCTACACCTTC. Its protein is CASSFDGNYGYTF.